Following are 21 T cell receptor beta chains from one sample sequenced in a study of T-cell memory formation after mild COVID-19. Using its own MiXCR run on the 5' RACE reads, TCRdb lists one record per CDR3 protein. The sample includes about 260,000 distinct CDR3 sequences, approximately 15% of them seen just once. Material for sequencing was PBMCs or a T cell subset sorted from them (not recorded which). These receptors were obtained from a young man who had mild COVID-19 (a few samples of this study predate the infection). Cell type and time point are not known.

V usage is TRBV4-1 and J usage is TRBJ2-3; the D is unclear. The ends were cut back, 3 bases at V and 4 bases at J, with 8 bases in the middle. Germline CDR1 reads MGHRA; CDR2 reads YSYEKL. CDR3 length: 13 amino acids. The CDR3 sequence: CASSQIWADTQYF. The CDR3 DNA follows: TGCGCCAGCAGCCAGATCTGGGCAGATACGCAGTATTTT.

This clonotype was counted only a few times. The chain joins TRBV7-2 to TRBJ2-7; no reliable D call. The CDR3 extends over 12 amino acids. Trimming took off 1 base at V and 3 bases at J, with 4 bases between the two ends. Germline V lookup: CDR1 SGHTA, CDR2 FQGNSA. CDR3 coding DNA: TGTGCCAGCAGCTTAGAATTCTACGAGCAGTACGTC. This sequence encodes CASSLEFYEQYV.

V usage is TRBV29-1 and J usage is TRBJ1-4; maybe TRBD1 (6 bases). Looked up from germline, CDR1 is SQVTM and CDR2 is ANQGSEA. V was pared by 4 bases and J by 8 bases, with 11 bases between. The CDR3 runs to 12 residues. The CDR3 nucleotides read TGCAGCGTTGGGGGGGGGCGAGAAAAACTGTTTTTT. This encodes CSVGGGREKLFF.

J is TRBJ2-5 and V is TRBV12-3 or TRBV12-4; D perhaps matches TRBD2 (6 bases). The CDR3 has 17 amino acids. V dropped 7 bases and J dropped 4 bases, with 25 bases sitting between them. In DNA, the CDR3 is TGTGCCAGCACCCCTAGGTCGGGCGGGGTAAGCGGAGAGACCCAGTACTTC. This gives the protein CASTPRSGGVSGETQYF.

Note on this clonotype: The CDR3 end shows no conserved phenylalanine or tryptophan, and so a read error is likely. V gene TRBV7-8 combines with J gene TRBJ2-2; D gene uncertain. CDR1 and CDR2 (germline): SGHVS, FQNEAQ. V dropped 6 bases and J dropped 5 bases, with 4 bases sitting between them. The length of the CDR3 is 11 residues. CDR3 DNA: TGTGCCAGCAGGGAGACCGGGGAGCTGTTTTTG. Translating gives CASRETGELFL.

V usage is TRBV9 and J usage is TRBJ1-3, with D unresolved. The CDR3 length is 16 residues. The germline gives CDR1 SGDLS, CDR2 YYNGEE. Trimming removed 0 bases at V and 0 bases at J, with 10 bases between. The CDR3 nucleotides read TGTGCCAGCAGCGTAGATCCCCACTTCTCTGGAAACACCATATATTTT. Encoded protein: CASSVDPHFSGNTIYF.

This chain joins TRBV11-2 and TRBJ2-2; 9 bases match TRBD2. Per germline, CDR1 SGHAT and CDR2 FQNNGV. V gave up 5 bases and J gave up 3 bases; unmatched junction bases: 7. This CDR3 has 16 amino acids. CDR3 nucleotides: TGTGCCAGCAGCCCGCTGAGCGGGGGGTACACCGGGGAGCTGTTTTTT. Residues: CASSPLSGGYTGELFF.

The J gene is TRBJ1-1, the V gene TRBV6-2 or TRBV6-3; possibly TRBD1 for D (5 bases). Germline V CDR1 and CDR2: MNHEY, SVGEGT. CDR3 length: 14 amino acids. Trimming pared 5 bases from V and 0 bases from J, leaving 10 bases between. The CDR3 DNA reads as TGTGCCAGCAGTCTCAGGGCCATGAACACTGAAGCTTTCTTT. It codes for CASSLRAMNTEAFF.

This clonotype turned up a few times. The chain is built from TRBV29-1 and TRBJ2-3; D unresolved. The V gene lost 4 bases and the J gene lost 0 bases, with 8 bases spanning the gap. This CDR3 contains 13 residues. CDR1 is SQVTM and CDR2 is ANQGSEA in the germline V gene. The chain's CDR3 is CSVVKSSTDTQYF. The CDR3 DNA reads as TGCAGCGTTGTGAAATCTAGCACAGATACGCAGTATTTT.

There are many counts of this clonotype. The V gene is TRBV20-1, the J gene TRBJ2-3; 12 nucleotides match TRBD2. The CDR3 contains 17 residues. The germline gives CDR1 DFQATT, CDR2 SNEGSKA (reference sequence). J lost 4 bases, V lost 1 base, and 9 bases had no gene match. In nucleotides, the CDR3 is TGCAGTGCTAGAGGGGATCTAGCGGGGGGGCTTCCAGATACGCAGTATTTT. Translated: CSARGDLAGGLPDTQYF.

The table lists this clonotype with a count of one. V gene TRBV20-1 combines with J gene TRBJ2-2; 7 bases agree with TRBD2. This CDR3 has 14 residues. CDR1 is DFQATT, CDR2 SNEGSKA, per germline (reference sequence). V shed 1 base, J shed 1 base, and the junction held 0 bases outside the gene matches. The CDR3: CSARAGGNTGELFF. Written as DNA, the CDR3 is TGCAGTGCTAGAGCGGGGGGGAACACCGGGGAGCTGTTTTTT.

This clonotype was observed a few times. The chain has TRBV14 and TRBJ1-6; D might be TRBD1 (5 bases). The CDR3 is 13 amino acids. The germline V and J ends were trimmed by 6 bases and 10 bases, with 13 bases remaining between them. CDR1 SGHDN and CDR2 FVKESK come from the germline V gene. Written as DNA, the CDR3 is TGTGCCAGCAGTCCAACAGGTAGATCACCCCTCCACTTT. This translates into CASSPTGRSPLHF.

The chain has TRBV4-2 and TRBJ2-1; 7 bases are shared with TRBD1. Germline V gene data show CDR1 as LGHNA and CDR2 as YNFKEQ. Trimming removed 1 base from V and 6 bases from J; junction bases left unmatched: 6. The CDR3 is 15 residues long. CDR3 loop: CASSQVPGQSNEQFF. CDR3 sequence (DNA): TGTGCCAGCAGCCAAGTACCGGGACAGTCCAATGAGCAGTTCTTC.

The chain uses TRBV20-1 and TRBJ2-7, with 10 bases fitting TRBD2. This CDR3 is 15 amino acids long. CDR1 is DFQATT, CDR2 SNEGSKA, per germline (reference sequence). The CDR3 loop reads CGATEATSGETEQYV. The CDR3 DNA is TGCGGTGCTACAGAGGCCACTAGCGGGGAAACCGAGCAGTACGTC.

This clonotype was seen a handful of times. The J gene is TRBJ1-1, the V gene TRBV20-1; possibly TRBD1 for D (6 bases). The CDR3 consists of 13 residues. V lost 0 bases to trimming and J lost 5 bases, with 10 bases between them. CDR1 and CDR2 from the germline V gene are DFQATT and SNEGSKA (reference sequence). In DNA, the CDR3 is TGCAGTGCTAGAGAACAGGGAGAAACTGAAGCTTTCTTT. It yields the protein CSAREQGETEAFF.

In its sample, this clonotype was seen many times. This chain uses TRBV7-8 with TRBJ1-1; D gene uncertain. Germline-derived CDR1 and CDR2 are SGHVS and FQNEAQ. V gave up 5 bases and J gave up 6 bases, with 13 bases separating them. The CDR3 consists of 13 residues. CDR3 nucleotide sequence: TGTGCCAGCAGCCTTTACCAGCACGCTGAAGCTTTCTTT. Translated, it gives CASSLYQHAEAFF.

This clonotype has just a few counts. The chain couples TRBV7-9 to TRBJ2-7; TRBD2 matches 13 bases. With 5 bases clipped from V and 5 bases from J, the junction kept 12 bases outside the gene matches. Germline values: CDR1 SEHNR, CDR2 FQNEAQ (reference sequence). This CDR3 region has 17 residues. The CDR3 loop reads CASSRSGTSGTMDEQYV. The CDR3 nucleotides are TGTGCCAGCAGCCGTTCCGGGACTAGCGGGACTATGGACGAGCAGTACGTC.

The genes are TRBV27 and TRBJ1-6, with D possibly being TRBD1 (5 bases). Germline values: CDR1 MNHEY, CDR2 SMNVEV (reference sequence). V dropped 3 bases and J dropped 7 bases, with 7 bases sitting between them. This CDR3 has 13 amino acids. The CDR3 sequence is CASSFRANSPLHF. The CDR3 bases are TGTGCCAGCAGTTTCAGGGCGAATTCACCCCTCCACTTT.

This clonotype appeared a few times. V usage is TRBV4-3 and J usage is TRBJ2-3; the match to TRBD2 covers 11 bases. This CDR3 has 18 amino acids. Germline trimming cut 0 bases from V and 2 bases from J; bases unmatched to any gene: 7. Per germline, CDR1 LGHNA and CDR2 YSLEER. The CDR3 nucleotides are TGCGCCAGCAGCCAAGATTCCCCTAGCGGGGGGTTCACAGATACGCAGTATTTT. It translates to CASSQDSPSGGFTDTQYF.

CDR3: CASRISGGAGNEQFF. CDR3 sequence (DNA): TGTGCCAGCAGGATTAGCGGGGGGGCCGGCAATGAGCAGTTCTTC. The V call is TRBV6-5, the J call TRBJ2-1, with 11 bases matching TRBD2. This CDR3 is built from 15 residues. The trim removed 6 bases at V and 6 bases at J, leaving 7 bases unmatched. Per the germline V gene, CDR1 is MNHEY and CDR2 is SVGAGI.

The gene calls are TRBV7-9 and TRBJ1-5, with unresolved D. Germline CDR1 reads SEHNR; CDR2 reads FQNEAQ (reference sequence). The CDR3 totals 18 residues. Trimming removed 1 base from V and 4 bases from J, with 20 bases in between. The CDR3 nucleotides read TGTGCCAGCAGCTTAGGAGTCGCCTCTCGAAATTGGAATCAGCCCCAGCATTTT. Translated: CASSLGVASRNWNQPQHF.